Each of the 5 T cell receptor beta chains below was sequenced from the same sample in a study of tumor-infiltrating lymphocytes in primary liver carcinoma. Priming with a constant-region primer yielded TCR beta cDNA from around 0.45 ug total RNA. A slightly modified ARM-PCR protocol with three nested multiplex PCR rounds produced these TCR beta libraries. The opening two PCR rounds, about 11 cycles each, paired TRBV1-TRBV30 forward primers with a C-beta reverse primer. TCRdb processed the multiplex PCR reads anew with MiXCR; each CDR3 protein has one entry. The sample lists 310,000 or so distinct CDR3 sequences, 58% seen once, with 17% in the top ten. The blood RNA (from unsorted whole blood) was obtained, and germline DNA was also extracted. Sequenced material: peripheral blood. These receptors all come from a woman aged 25 to 39 with primary liver carcinoma and hepatitis B virus infection.

On this clonotype itself: One base away lies a much larger clone, so this may be a sequencing read error. This chain connects TRBV4-1 to TRBJ2-2; possible D gene TRBD2, 5 bases. The CDR3 is 11 residues long. Germline values: CDR1 MGHRA, CDR2 YSYEKL. The CDR3 DNA reads as TGCGCCAGCAGCCAGTCCGGGAAGCTGTTTTTT. This sequence encodes CASSQSGKLFF.

Ten or more counts support this clonotype. V usage is TRBV12-3 or TRBV12-4 and J usage is TRBJ1-1; maybe TRBD1 (5 bases). This CDR3 spans 15 amino acids. Trimming cost V 3 bases and J 5 bases, with 16 bases left between them. Written as DNA, the CDR3 is TGTGCCAGCAGTTTTTTCTTCGGGGCTGGAACTGAAGCTTTCTTT. Amino acid sequence: CASSFFFGAGTEAFF.

The V gene is TRBV11-3, the J gene TRBJ2-3; no clear D. This CDR3 is 16 amino acids long. The V gene lost 4 bases and the J gene lost 3 bases, with 17 bases spanning the gap. The germline V gene has CDR1 SGHNT and CDR2 YENEEA. The CDR3 loop is CASSSFDLVKTDTQYF. CDR3 DNA sequence: TGTGCCAGCAGCTCTTTCGACTTGGTCAAGACAGATACGCAGTATTTT.

The chain combines TRBV5-1 with TRBJ2-5; D is unclear. The V and J ends lost 5 bases and 0 bases respectively, with 11 bases between them. CDR1 is SGHRS, CDR2 YFSETQ, per germline. The CDR3 contains 14 residues. CDR3: CASSPVFNQETQYF. The CDR3 nucleotides are TGCGCCAGCAGTCCCGTCTTCAACCAAGAGACCCAGTACTTC.

The rearrangement uses TRBV20-1 and TRBJ2-1; D unclear. CDR1 is DFQATT, CDR2 SNEGSKA, per germline (reference sequence). CDR3 length equals 13 residues. With 2 bases removed from V and 7 bases from J, the gap between germline ends came to 12 bases. CDR3 sequence reads: CSARYGSTNEQFF. Here the CDR3 DNA reads TGCAGTGCTAGATATGGCAGCACTAATGAGCAGTTCTTC.